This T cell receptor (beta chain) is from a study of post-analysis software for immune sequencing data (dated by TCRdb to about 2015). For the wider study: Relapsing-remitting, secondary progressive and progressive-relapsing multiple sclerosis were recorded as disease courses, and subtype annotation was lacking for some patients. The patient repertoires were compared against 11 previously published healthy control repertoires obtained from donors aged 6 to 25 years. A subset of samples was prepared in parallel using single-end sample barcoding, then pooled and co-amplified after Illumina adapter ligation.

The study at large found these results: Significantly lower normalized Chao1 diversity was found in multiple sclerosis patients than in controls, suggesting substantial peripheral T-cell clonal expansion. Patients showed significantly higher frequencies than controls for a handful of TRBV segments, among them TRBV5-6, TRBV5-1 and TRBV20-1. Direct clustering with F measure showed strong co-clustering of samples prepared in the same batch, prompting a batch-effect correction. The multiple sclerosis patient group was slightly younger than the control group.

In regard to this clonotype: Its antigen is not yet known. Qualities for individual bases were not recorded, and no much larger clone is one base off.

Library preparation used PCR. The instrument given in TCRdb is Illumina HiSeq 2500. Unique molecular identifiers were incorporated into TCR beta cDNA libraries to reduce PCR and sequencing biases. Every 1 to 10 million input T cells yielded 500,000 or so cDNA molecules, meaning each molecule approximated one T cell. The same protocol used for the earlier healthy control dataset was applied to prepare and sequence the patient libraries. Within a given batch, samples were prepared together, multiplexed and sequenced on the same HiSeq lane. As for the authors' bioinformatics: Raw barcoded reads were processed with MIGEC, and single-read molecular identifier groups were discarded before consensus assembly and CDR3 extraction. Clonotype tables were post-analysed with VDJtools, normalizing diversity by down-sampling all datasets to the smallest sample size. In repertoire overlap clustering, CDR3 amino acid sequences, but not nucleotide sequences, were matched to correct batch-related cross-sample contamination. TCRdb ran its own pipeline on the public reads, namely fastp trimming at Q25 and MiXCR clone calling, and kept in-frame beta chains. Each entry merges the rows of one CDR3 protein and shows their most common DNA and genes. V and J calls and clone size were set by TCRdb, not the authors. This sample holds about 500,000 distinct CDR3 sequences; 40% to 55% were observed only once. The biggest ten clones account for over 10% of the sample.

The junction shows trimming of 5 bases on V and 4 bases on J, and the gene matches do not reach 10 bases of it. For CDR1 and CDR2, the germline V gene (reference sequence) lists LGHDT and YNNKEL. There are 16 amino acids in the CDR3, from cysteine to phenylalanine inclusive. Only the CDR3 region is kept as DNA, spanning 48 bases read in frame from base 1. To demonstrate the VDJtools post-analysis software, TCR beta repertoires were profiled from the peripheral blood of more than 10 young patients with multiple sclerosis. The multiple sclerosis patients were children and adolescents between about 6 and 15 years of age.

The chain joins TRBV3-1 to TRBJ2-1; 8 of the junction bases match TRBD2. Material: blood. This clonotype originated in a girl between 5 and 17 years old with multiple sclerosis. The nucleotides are TGTGCCAGCAGCTATAGCGGGACGCTCCCATACAATGAGCAGTTCTTC. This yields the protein CASSYSGTLPYNEQFF.